This note documents a single T cell receptor beta chain sequence. Only in-frame clones appear in the TCRdb table, and some are missing; sequencing was by immunoSEQ multiplex PCR. The repertoire holds roughly 80,000 clones, with under 95% as singletons. These data come from a study of T cell changes during pregnancy in multiple sclerosis. The sequencing used peripheral blood, collected before pregnancy. This sequence originates from a female donor with multiple sclerosis, enrolled in a pregnancy study.

The CDR3 coding sequence is TGCGCCAGCAGCGAAACACTGGCGGGGGCGGGAGATACGCAGTATTTT. This gives the protein CASSETLAGAGDTQYF. V usage is TRBV4-1 and J usage is TRBJ2-3; tentatively, D is TRBD2 (7 bases). Germline-derived CDR1 and CDR2 are MGHRA and YSYEKL. The CDR3 consists of 16 residues. V was pared by 5 bases and J by 5 bases, with 20 bases between.